One sample yielded the 30 T cell receptor beta chains listed below, sequenced in a study of cytomegalovirus exposure and HLA in healthy donors. A multiplex PCR was run with 60 Vbeta primers and 13 Jbeta primers. The table came from immunoSEQ multiplex PCR; TCRdb's copy has only in-frame clones and leaves some out. The sample lists over 150,000 clones, 80% occurring once. Source material: PBMCs. The receptors stem from a woman aged 40 to 55 in good health and CMV-seropositive.

This chain joins TRBV11-3 and TRBJ1-1; unclear D gene. Trimming took 4 bases from V and 2 from J, leaving 2 bases between them. The CDR3 has 11 amino acids. Germline V gene lookup returns CDR1 SGHNT and CDR2 YENEEA. The CDR3 protein is CASSSNTEAFF. DNA for the CDR3: TGTGCCAGCAGCTCAAACACTGAAGCTTTCTTT.

The chain uses TRBV9 and TRBJ2-1; 7 positions match TRBD1. Germline V gene data show CDR1 as SGDLS and CDR2 as YYNGEE. V dropped 3 bases and J dropped 7; count of bases not matched to a gene: 7. There are 14 residues in the CDR3. In DNA, the CDR3 is TGTGCCAGCAGCGCCCGACAGGGTGGAAATGAGCAGTTCTTC. It is translated as CASSARQGGNEQFF.

Concerning this clone: Its ends do not fully match the called genes, so a read error is possible. The rearrangement links TRBV7-7 to TRBJ2-7; 12 bases agree with TRBD2. The V gene's germline CDR1 is SSHAT and CDR2 FNYEAQ (reference sequence). This CDR3 is 19 amino acids long. The CDR3 DNA follows: TGTGCTAGCAGCTTATTGCGGACTAGCGGGATGTTTTTGGTCCACGAGCAGTACTTC. The encoded protein is CASSLLRTSGMFLVHEQYF.

V gene TRBV13 combines with J gene TRBJ2-4; D unclear. Trimming took 3 bases from V and 0 from J, leaving 6 bases between them. CDR3 length equals 14 residues. The germline V gene encodes CDR1 PRHDT and CDR2 FYEKMQ (reference sequence). DNA of the CDR3: TGTGCCAGCAGCTTGCGCGGAGCCAAAAACATTCAGTACTTC. Amino acid sequence: CASSLRGAKNIQYF. The variable domain in full, with the rest retrieved from reference TRBV13 and TRBJ2-4, is AAGVIQSPRHLIKEKRETATLKCYPIPRHDTVYWYQQGPGQDPQFLISFYEKMQSDKGSIPDRFSAQQFSDYHSELNMSSLELGDSALYFCASSLRGAKNIQYFGAGTRLSVL.

The rearrangement joins TRBV4-1 to TRBJ1-4, with D maybe TRBD1 (6 bases). CDR3 length: 15 amino acids. Germline CDR1 is MGHRA and CDR2 is YSYEKL. Trimming removed 0 bases at V and 7 bases at J, with 12 bases between. The CDR3 nucleotides read TGCGCCAGCAGCCAAGAGGGGGCACGGGGTGAAAAACTGTTTTTT. Translation: CASSQEGARGEKLFF.

V and J are TRBV29-1 and TRBJ1-4, with 9 nucleotides matching TRBD1. Germline loops: CDR1 SQVTM, CDR2 ANQGSEA. The V gene end was trimmed by 6 bases and the J gene end by 7 bases; junction bases not matched to a gene: 6. CDR3 length: 13 residues. The CDR3 DNA is TGCAGCGTGGGACAGGGTTTAGGTGAAAAACTGTTTTTT. Amino acid sequence: CSVGQGLGEKLFF.

The chain combines TRBV2 with TRBJ1-1; 7 nucleotides align to TRBD1. V trimming: 6 bases; J trimming: 0 bases; junction bases outside the gene matches: 13. The CDR3 covers 17 residues. Germline CDR1 reads SNHLY; CDR2 reads FYNNEI. Here the CDR3 reads CASRLDRVVFLNTEAFF. The CDR3 DNA is TGTGCCAGCAGATTAGACAGGGTTGTGTTTTTGAACACTGAAGCTTTCTTT.

The rearrangement uses TRBV5-1 and TRBJ2-7, with TRBD2 identical over 13 bases. After removal of 4 bases from V and 5 bases from J, the junction contained 6 bases not matched to a gene. The CDR3 covers 15 residues. Germline loops: CDR1 SGHRS, CDR2 YFSETQ. CDR3 nucleotides: TGCGCCAGCAGCACCGGGACTAGCGGGAATGACGAGCAGTACTTC. This codes for CASSTGTSGNDEQYF.

The chain employs TRBV7-8 and TRBJ1-5; 9 bases map to TRBD1. The CDR3 has 17 amino acids. The J segment lost 0 bases and the V segment lost 5 bases, leaving 8 bases of the junction unmatched. CDR1 is SGHVS and CDR2 is FQNEAQ in the germline V gene. In DNA, the CDR3 is TGTGCCAGCAGCGCCCGGGGGACAGGGATTAGCAATCAGCCCCAGCATTTT. Protein product: CASSARGTGISNQPQHF. The variable domain in full, with the rest retrieved from reference TRBV7-8 and TRBJ1-5, is GAGVSQSPRYKVAKRGQDVALRCDPISGHVSLFWYQQALGQGPEFLTYFQNEAQLDKSGLPSDRFFAERPEGSVSTLKIQRTQQEDSAVYLCASSARGTGISNQPQHFGDGTRLSIL.

The J gene is TRBJ2-1, the V gene TRBV6-6; 8 positions agree with TRBD2. V lost 2 bases, J lost 2 bases, and 2 bases stayed unmatched. The CDR3 loop spans 15 amino acids. Germline loops: CDR1 MNHNY, CDR2 SVGAGI (reference sequence). The CDR3 region is CASSYAGGAYNEQFF. Written as DNA, the CDR3 is TGTGCCAGCAGTTACGCGGGAGGTGCCTACAATGAGCAGTTCTTC.

This clone was counted between two and nine times. In DNA form, the CDR3 reads TGTGCCAGCAGTTCTAGCGGCCGAGGCATTCAGTACTTC. It specifies CASSSSGRGIQYF. V usage is TRBV6-5 and J usage is TRBJ2-4; 7 bases align to TRBD2. CDR1 and CDR2 from the germline V gene are MNHEY and SVGAGI. V lost 4 bases to trimming and J lost 9 bases; unmatched junction nucleotides: 6. The CDR3 runs to 13 residues.

The J gene is TRBJ2-1, the V gene TRBV5-1, with 8 positions matching TRBD1. Trimming took 5 bases from V and 3 from J; bases not matched to a gene: 7. The CDR3 is made up of 15 amino acids. CDR1 is SGHRS and CDR2 is YFSETQ in the germline V gene. The DNA of the CDR3 is TGCGCCAGCAGTCGAATCACAGGGGGCTACAATGAGCAGTTCTTC. The encoded protein is CASSRITGGYNEQFF.

This rearrangement joins TRBV5-1 to TRBJ2-7; unclear D gene. The ends were cut back, 0 bases at V and 1 base at J, with 5 bases in the middle. CDR1 SGHRS and CDR2 YFSETQ come from the germline V gene. The CDR3 is 13 amino acids. CDR3 region: CASSLVVSYEQYF. DNA of the CDR3: TGCGCCAGCAGCTTGGTAGTTTCCTACGAGCAGTACTTC. The full variable domain, completed using reference TRBV5-1 and TRBJ2-7, is KAGVTQTPRYLIKTRGQQVTLSCSPISGHRSVSWYQQTPGQGLQFLFEYFSETQRNKGNFPGRFSGRQFSNSRSEMNVSTLELGDSALYLCASSLVVSYEQYFGPGTRLTVT.

This clone was found once. The chain is built from TRBV7-9 and TRBJ2-2; D remains ambiguous. V was cut by 1 base and J by 4 bases, with 4 bases left in between. The CDR3 extends over 13 amino acids. Germline V CDR1 and CDR2: SEHNR, FQNEAQ (reference sequence). DNA for the CDR3: TGTGCCAGCAGCTTAGTTCTCACCGGGGAGCTGTTTTTT. Protein sequence: CASSLVLTGELFF.

The table lists this clone with a count of one. This chain links TRBV7-8 with TRBJ1-5; 9 bases are a match to TRBD1. This CDR3 region has 13 residues. With V trimmed by 1 base and J by 11 bases, 3 bases remained unmatched. Germline lookup yields CDR1 SGHVS and CDR2 FQNEAQ. CDR3 nucleotides: TGTGCCAGCAGCTTAGGGGGGGACAGGGCCCAGCATTTT. It codes for CASSLGGDRAQHF.

This clone was counted between two and nine times. CDR3 in amino acids: CASSPRTGFLTGELFF. The CDR3 coding sequence is TGTGCCAGCAGCCCCCGGACAGGGTTTTTAACCGGGGAGCTGTTTTTT. This chain connects TRBV9 to TRBJ2-2; 8 bases map to TRBD1. Trimming took 4 bases from V and 5 from J; bases not matched to a gene: 10. The CDR3 runs to 16 residues. Germline lookup yields CDR1 SGDLS and CDR2 YYNGEE.

The chain carries TRBV4-1 and TRBJ2-7; no clear D gene. Trimming left V 1 base short and J 2 bases short, with 9 bases between. CDR3 length equals 14 residues. CDR1 and CDR2 from the germline V gene are MGHRA and YSYEKL. The CDR3 protein is CASSQVHTAYEQYF. The DNA of the CDR3 is TGCGCCAGCAGCCAAGTGCACACAGCCTACGAGCAGTACTTC.

The chain employs TRBV5-1 and TRBJ2-1; D call uncertain. The CDR3 is made up of 16 amino acids. Trimming shortened V by 3 bases and J by 1 base, and 14 bases separated the two germline ends. Looked up from germline, CDR1 is SGHRS and CDR2 is YFSETQ. CDR3 nucleotide sequence: TGCGCCAGCAGCTCCTTGTACTATGGATCCTACAATGAGCAGTTCTTC. Translation: CASSSLYYGSYNEQFF.

For the CDR3, the DNA is TGTGCCTGGGGGGGGGAGACCCAGTACTTC. It encodes CAWGGETQYF. The V gene is TRBV30, the J gene TRBJ2-5, with D maybe TRBD2 (6 bases). Germline lookup yields CDR1 GTSNPN and CDR2 SVGIG (reference sequence). The V end lost 5 bases, the J end lost 5 bases, and 6 bases lay between the germline ends. The CDR3 contains 10 residues.

V is TRBV6-6 and J is TRBJ1-1; maybe TRBD1 (5 bases). CDR3 length: 16 amino acids. V was pared by 5 bases and J by 5 bases, with 21 bases between. Germline CDR1 reads MNHNY; CDR2 reads SVGAGI (reference sequence). The CDR3 loop reads CASSPILMGQGTEAFF. In nucleotides, the CDR3 is TGTGCCAGCAGTCCCATCCTTATGGGTCAGGGTACTGAAGCTTTCTTT.

The chain combines TRBV7-6 with TRBJ2-1, with D tentatively TRBD2 (5 bases). This CDR3 contains 15 residues. The germline V gene encodes CDR1 SGHVS and CDR2 FNYEAQ. Trimming cost V 5 bases and J 6 bases, with 17 bases left between them. CDR3 protein: CASSRTWAGVNEQFF. The CDR3 DNA reads as TGTGCCAGCAGCCGGACTTGGGCCGGTGTCAATGAGCAGTTCTTC.

This clone was detected only a few times. J is TRBJ1-2 and V is TRBV11-2; no clear D. The CDR3 sequence is 14 residues long. Looked up from germline, CDR1 is SGHAT and CDR2 is FQNNGV. Trimming stripped 10 bases from V and 7 bases from J, with 22 bases between. CDR3 residues: CATGEIPRGFGYTF. CDR3 sequence (DNA): TGTGCCACCGGGGAGATCCCCCGAGGGTTTGGCTACACCTTC.

This clone showed up just a few times. The V and J genes are TRBV28 and TRBJ1-5, with D perhaps matching TRBD1 (5 bases). The CDR3 contains 13 residues. Germline CDR1 reads MDHEN; CDR2 reads SYDVKM. The V end was cut by 6 bases, the J end by 6 bases, with 12 bases between. The CDR3 loop reads CASRLPGGQPQHF. The CDR3, as DNA: TGTGCCAGCAGACTTCCCGGGGGTCAGCCCCAGCATTTT. The full variable domain, rest sourced from reference TRBV28 and TRBJ1-5, is DVKVTQSSRYLVKRTGEKVFLECVQDMDHENMFWYRQDPGLGLRLIYFSYDVKMKEKGDIPEGYSVSREKKERFSLILESASTNQTSMYLCASRLPGGQPQHFGDGTRLSIL.

The genes are TRBV2 and TRBJ2-7; D is perhaps TRBD2 (7 bases). Trimming left V 7 bases short and J 7 bases short, with 17 bases between. Germline CDR1 and CDR2: SNHLY and FYNNEI. The CDR3 extends over 13 amino acids. CDR3 protein: CASTGEGVMEQYF. The DNA for the CDR3 is TGTGCCAGCACAGGGGAGGGGGTGATGGAGCAGTACTTC.

V usage is TRBV9 and J usage is TRBJ2-1, with 7 bases lining up with TRBD2. Germline V lookup: CDR1 SGDLS, CDR2 YYNGEE. The CDR3 consists of 15 residues. With 0 bases clipped from V and 3 bases from J, the junction kept 3 bases outside the gene matches. CDR3 coding DNA: TGTGCCAGCAGCGTAGGGTCGGGAGGCTACAATGAGCAGTTCTTC. Its protein product is CASSVGSGGYNEQFF.

The rearrangement uses TRBV9 and TRBJ1-4; 11 bases match TRBD1. The V segment lost 3 bases and the J segment 7 bases; nucleotides outside the gene matches: 8. CDR1 is SGDLS and CDR2 is YYNGEE in the germline V gene. CDR3 length equals 16 residues. The CDR3 is CASSAVPGQGVEKLFF. The DNA of the CDR3 is TGTGCCAGCAGCGCCGTCCCGGGACAGGGGGTTGAAAAACTGTTTTTT.

The chain employs TRBV5-5 and TRBJ2-7; perhaps TRBD1 as D (5 bases). The germline CDR1 and CDR2 sequences are SGHKS and YYEKEE (reference sequence). This CDR3 contains 12 residues. Between the trimmed V and J ends, which lost 5 bases and 3 bases, there was a span of 9 bases. The DNA of the CDR3 is TGTGCCAGCAGAGTGGACAACTACGAGCAGTACTTC. It encodes CASRVDNYEQYF.

This chain joins TRBV7-7 and TRBJ2-5; the match to TRBD2 covers 12 bases. V lost 5 bases to trimming and J lost 11 bases; unmatched junction nucleotides: 6. Germline CDR1 is SSHAT and CDR2 is FNYEAQ (reference sequence). The CDR3 runs 13 residues. This CDR3 is CASSGGLAGEQYF. The CDR3 bases are TGTGCCAGCAGCGGGGGACTAGCGGGTGAGCAGTACTTC.

The rearrangement joins TRBV27 to TRBJ2-3, with TRBD2 matching over 7 bases. V dropped 8 bases and J dropped 2; count of bases not matched to a gene: 10. The CDR3 runs to 15 residues. Germline V gene data show CDR1 as MNHEY and CDR2 as SMNVEV (reference sequence). CDR3 bases: TGTGCCAGCGAGACCGGGACTAACGACACAGATACGCAGTATTTT. Its protein product is CASETGTNDTDTQYF.

The V call is TRBV2, the J call TRBJ2-6; TRBD1 is a possible D gene (6 bases). Germline lookup yields CDR1 SNHLY and CDR2 FYNNEI. CDR3 length: 13 residues. The ends were cut back, 9 bases at V and 3 bases at J, with 9 bases in the middle. CDR3 loop: CASRTDGANVLTF. The CDR3 DNA sequence: TGTGCCAGTCGGACAGATGGGGCCAACGTCCTGACTTTC.